This entry lists 23 T cell receptor beta chains sequenced from one sample in a study of lymphopenia after photon versus proton radiotherapy. Profiled with immunoSEQ multiplex PCR; TCRdb holds only in-frame clones, not every one. The sample includes about 7,300 clones, approximately 89% seen only once; the top ten take 17%. The specimen comprised peripheral blood, sampled from a patient treated with photon-based radiotherapy. These receptor sequences come from a man aged 55 to 70 with cholangiocarcinoma.

This clone appeared a single time. The chain couples TRBV7-2 to TRBJ2-7; D tentatively reads TRBD1 or TRBD2 (5 bases each). Germline assignment: CDR1 SGHTA and CDR2 FQGNSA. The V end lost 1 base, the J end lost 6 bases, and 13 bases lay between the germline ends. This CDR3 has 14 amino acids. CDR3 amino acids: CASSLVTGAAEQYF. CDR3 DNA sequence: TGTGCCAGCAGCTTAGTGACCGGGGCCGCCGAGCAGTACTTC.

This chain joins TRBV7-2 and TRBJ1-1; unclear D gene. V shed 10 bases and J shed 1 base, with 10 bases lying between them. The CDR3 consists of 12 residues. Germline CDR1 is SGHTA and CDR2 is FQGNSA. The CDR3 region is CATFSSNTEAFF. The CDR3 nucleotides read TGTGCCACTTTTTCGTCGAACACTGAAGCTTTCTTT. The complete variable domain, with remaining parts taken from reference TRBV7-2 and TRBJ1-1, reads GAGVSQSPSNKVTEKGKDVELRCDPISGHTALYWYRQSLGQGLEFLIYFQGNSAPDKSGLPSDRFSAERTGGSVSTLTIQRTQQEDSAVYLCATFSSNTEAFFGQGTRLTVV.

This clone was observed a single time. The chain couples TRBV5-1 to TRBJ2-1, with 12 bases that match TRBD1. CDR3 length: 15 amino acids. After removal of 0 bases from V and 8 bases from J, the junction contained 3 bases not matched to a gene. Germline CDR1 reads SGHRS; CDR2 reads YFSETQ. CDR3 DNA sequence: TGCGCCAGCAGCTTGGGTGGGACAGGGGGCTATGAGCAGTTCTTC. Its translation: CASSLGGTGGYEQFF.

This chain uses TRBV7-2 with TRBJ1-1; D gene ambiguous. The V and J ends lost 1 base and 6 bases respectively, with 15 bases between them. This CDR3 is built from 15 residues. CDR1 is SGHTA and CDR2 is FQGNSA in the germline V gene. CDR3 nucleotides: TGTGCCAGCAGCTTAGAGAAGGTTGGCTGGGCTGAAGCTTTCTTT. Its translation: CASSLEKVGWAEAFF. Using reference TRBV7-2 and TRBJ1-1 for the parts outside the CDR3, the full variable domain is GAGVSQSPSNKVTEKGKDVELRCDPISGHTALYWYRQSLGQGLEFLIYFQGNSAPDKSGLPSDRFSAERTGGSVSTLTIQRTQQEDSAVYLCASSLEKVGWAEAFFGQGTRLTVV.

V is TRBV4-1 and J is TRBJ2-3, with 7 bases matching TRBD1. V trimming: 4 bases; J trimming: 1 base; junction bases outside the gene matches: 2. The CDR3 is 14 amino acids. CDR1 is MGHRA and CDR2 is YSYEKL in the germline V gene. In DNA form, the CDR3 reads TGCGCCAGCAGCCTTGACAGGGGCACAGATACGCAGTATTTT. The encoded protein is CASSLDRGTDTQYF.

The rearrangement uses TRBV5-4 and TRBJ2-2, with a weak D call TRBD2 (6 bases). There are 14 residues in the CDR3. Germline-derived CDR1 and CDR2 are SGHNT and YYREEE (reference sequence). V was shortened by 1 base and J by 6 bases, with 10 bases between the two germline ends. The CDR3 sequence is CASSLRLDSGELFF. The CDR3, as DNA: TGTGCCAGCAGCTTGCGACTAGATTCCGGGGAGCTGTTTTTT.

The genes are TRBV2 and TRBJ2-3; D might be TRBD1 (6 bases). The CDR3 sequence is 13 residues long. V was trimmed by 7 bases and J by 3 bases, leaving 11 bases between them. Germline CDR1 SNHLY, CDR2 FYNNEI. CDR3 sequence: CASKGVRTDTQYF. The CDR3, as DNA: TGTGCCAGCAAGGGGGTGAGGACAGATACGCAGTATTTT.

The chain has TRBV5-6 and TRBJ2-2, with TRBD2 matching over 10 bases. Germline V gene sequence: CDR1 SGHDT, CDR2 YYEEEE. The length of the CDR3 is 19 residues. With 1 base clipped from V and 4 bases from J, the junction kept 13 bases outside the gene matches. CDR3 nucleotides: TGTGCCAGCAGCTTGTGGTACGCTAGCGGGAGTGCGATCACCGGGGAGCTGTTTTTT. Protein sequence: CASSLWYASGSAITGELFF.

By sample share, this clone is large (0.1 to 1%). The chain couples TRBV18 to TRBJ2-7; TRBD2 is a possible D gene (5 bases). With 3 bases removed from V and 7 bases from J, the gap between germline ends came to 19 bases. CDR3 length equals 15 residues. Germline CDR1 KGHSH, CDR2 LQKENI. Written as DNA, the CDR3 is TGTGCCAGCTCACCTGAGGACGATCCCTCGGGAGAGCAGTACTTC. This codes for CASSPEDDPSGEQYF.

The genes are TRBV5-1 and TRBJ2-1; 7 bases align to TRBD2. The CDR3 consists of 16 residues. Germline trimming cut 4 bases from V and 5 bases from J; bases unmatched to any gene: 12. Per the germline V gene, CDR1 is SGHRS and CDR2 is YFSETQ. CDR3 protein: CASSLHTSEAHNEQFF. CDR3 nucleotides: TGCGCCAGCAGCCTCCATACTAGCGAGGCCCACAATGAGCAGTTCTTC.

The V and J genes are TRBV19 and TRBJ2-3; 7 positions agree with TRBD1. CDR1 is LNHDA, CDR2 SQIVND, per germline (reference sequence). This CDR3 has 16 residues. The J segment lost 0 bases and the V segment lost 5 bases, leaving 8 bases of the junction unmatched. The CDR3 region has the DNA TGTGCCAGTAGTTCCTGGACAGGACCAAGCACAGATACGCAGTATTTT. This codes for CASSSWTGPSTDTQYF. The whole variable domain, remainder taken from reference TRBV19 and TRBJ2-3, is DGGITQSPKYLFRKEGQNVTLSCEQNLNHDAMYWYRQDPGQGLRLIYYSQIVNDFQKGDIAEGYSVSREKKESFPLTVTSAQKNPTAFYLCASSSWTGPSTDTQYFGPGTRLTVL.

The chain employs TRBV5-1 and TRBJ2-2; D possibly matches TRBD1 or TRBD2 (5 bases each). The CDR3 consists of 14 residues. Germline V lookup: CDR1 SGHRS, CDR2 YFSETQ. The germline V and J ends were trimmed by 5 bases and 2 bases, with 10 bases remaining between them. The CDR3 here is CASRVRGNTGELFF. The CDR3 nucleotides read TGCGCCAGCAGGGTCCGGGGCAACACCGGGGAGCTGTTTTTT.

The V call is TRBV6-6, the J call TRBJ2-6; maybe TRBD1 (5 bases). V was shortened by 8 bases and J by 0 bases, with 11 bases between the two germline ends. This CDR3 contains 15 residues. The V gene's germline CDR1 is MNHNY and CDR2 SVGAGI (reference sequence). CDR3 loop: CASRQGVSGANVLTF. CDR3 nucleotide sequence: TGTGCCAGCCGGCAGGGCGTCTCTGGGGCCAACGTCCTGACTTTC.

The sample holds one count of this clone. This rearrangement joins TRBV4-1 to TRBJ2-1; 13 positions agree with TRBD2. The CDR3 totals 16 residues. Germline V lookup: CDR1 MGHRA, CDR2 YSYEKL. V lost 1 base and J lost 8; bases outside the gene matches: 5. This CDR3 reads CASSQAGTSGIDEQFF. CDR3 nucleotides: TGCGCCAGCAGCCAAGCCGGGACTAGCGGGATAGATGAGCAGTTCTTC.

This chain joins TRBV4-1 and TRBJ2-7; TRBD1 might be the D (6 bases). CDR1 and CDR2 (germline): MGHRA, YSYEKL. V lost 6 bases to trimming and J lost 1 base, with 19 bases between them. This CDR3 has 16 amino acids. As DNA, the CDR3 is TGCGCCAGCAGTCAATATACCGGGACAAATTCCTACGAGCAGTACTTC. Its protein is CASSQYTGTNSYEQYF.

This clone occurred once. The rearrangement joins TRBV25-1 to TRBJ1-1; D not certain. The CDR3 has 11 amino acids. The V end lost 3 bases, the J end lost 8 bases, and 7 bases lay between the germline ends. Germline CDR1 is MGHDK and CDR2 is SYGVNS. The CDR3: CASSDRWEAFF. CDR3 in DNA: TGTGCCAGCAGTGATCGGTGGGAAGCTTTCTTT. The full variable domain, its missing parts supplied by reference TRBV25-1 and TRBJ1-1, is EADIYQTPRYLVIGTGKKITLECSQTMGHDKMYWYQQDPGMELHLIHYSYGVNSTEKGDLSSESTVSRIRTEHFPLTLESARPSHTSQYLCASSDRWEAFFGQGTRLTVV.

The V gene is TRBV9, the J gene TRBJ2-2; no definite D call. The CDR3 is 15 amino acids. The germline V gene encodes CDR1 SGDLS and CDR2 YYNGEE. The V end lost 0 bases, the J end lost 0 bases, and 6 bases lay between the germline ends. The CDR3 DNA sequence: TGTGCCAGCAGCGTAGACATTCCGAACACCGGGGAGCTGTTTTTT. Its translation: CASSVDIPNTGELFF.

The chain is built from TRBV7-9 and TRBJ2-1; 10 bases map to TRBD2. This CDR3 has 14 residues. Germline CDR1 and CDR2: SEHNR and FQNEAQ (reference sequence). V trimming: 5 bases; J trimming: 7 bases; junction bases outside the gene matches: 5. The CDR3 sequence: CASSPGLALNEQFF. In DNA form, the CDR3 reads TGTGCCAGCAGCCCGGGACTAGCGTTGAATGAGCAGTTCTTC.

This chain uses TRBV5-1 with TRBJ2-1; tentative D call: TRBD1 (6 bases). CDR3 size: 15 residues. Germline values: CDR1 SGHRS, CDR2 YFSETQ. V was shortened by 4 bases and J by 1 base, with 12 bases between the two germline ends. CDR3 region: CASSPGHQSYNEQFF. The CDR3 DNA is TGCGCCAGCAGCCCGGGACACCAGTCCTACAATGAGCAGTTCTTC.

This clone was observed a handful of times. The chain joins TRBV6-4 to TRBJ2-2; D might be TRBD1 (5 bases). The germline CDR1 and CDR2 sequences are MRHNA and SNTAGT. The CDR3 runs to 14 residues. V was clipped by 4 bases and J by 4 bases, with 10 bases between them. This chain's CDR3 is CASSGTIGTGELFF. CDR3 bases: TGTGCCAGCAGTGGGACAATAGGCACCGGGGAGCTGTTTTTT.

The chain combines TRBV19 with TRBJ1-5; 8 nucleotides agree with TRBD1. Trimming took 4 bases from V and 2 from J; bases not matched to a gene: 7. The length of the CDR3 is 16 residues. Germline CDR1 reads LNHDA; CDR2 reads SQIVND (reference sequence). CDR3: CASSTRQGFGNQPQHF. The DNA of the CDR3 is TGTGCCAGTAGTACGAGACAGGGGTTTGGCAATCAGCCCCAGCATTTT.

CDR3 sequence (DNA): TGTGCCAGCAGCCAAGGCAGGGAAGAGACCCAGTACTTC. It codes for CASSQGREETQYF. V is TRBV4-2 and J is TRBJ2-5; TRBD1 might be the D (5 bases). The germline CDR1 and CDR2 sequences are LGHNA and YNFKEQ. The V gene lost 1 base and the J gene lost 3 bases, with 6 bases spanning the gap. The CDR3 runs to 13 residues.

The gene calls are TRBV6-1 and TRBJ2-3; 8 bases fit TRBD1. The length of the CDR3 is 12 residues. Trimming removed 6 bases from V and 4 bases from J; junction bases left unmatched: 0. From germline, CDR1 is MNHNS and CDR2 SASEGT. As DNA, the CDR3 is TGTGCCAGCAGCAGGGGGCCAGATACGCAGTATTTT. It encodes CASSRGPDTQYF.